The TCR beta chain under discussion was sequenced for a study of memory CD4+ T cells and cytomegalovirus serostatus. Broader study findings: CD4+ memory repertoires contained about 40% of the 164 reported CMV TCRbeta sequences.

Repertoires were generated with immunoSEQ multiplex PCR, while TCRdb's copy carries only in-frame clones and drops some. The sample lists 80,000 or so clones; just under 80% were seen once. The sort gate was single viable CD3+CD4+CD8-CD45RO+ cells for memory CD4+ T cells. As regards this clone: Its antigen remains unknown.

Trimming left V 2 bases short and J 7 bases short, with 13 bases between. The CDR3 is made up of 14 amino acids. CDR1 is SGDLS, CDR2 YYNGEE, per germline. V is TRBV9 and J is TRBJ2-4; weak D call: TRBD2 (6 bases). The clonotype originates from an adult in good health and CMV-seropositive. Sequencing was done on a sample of memory CD4+ T cells from blood. CDR3 bases: TGTGCCAGCAGCGTCTTCGGCGGGAACAACATTCAGTACTTC. It is translated as CASSVFGGNNIQYF.